The clone carrying this TCR beta chain has only one observation. The antigen is undetermined. A read error may be the cause here, since a much bigger clone is one base away. The CDR3 has 10 amino acids. CDR1 SQVTM and CDR2 ANQGSEA come from the germline V gene. The data originate from a study of T cells after yellow fever vaccination. Study-wide context: It was SMART-Seq v4 Ultra Low Input that prepared the fractions with low cell numbers. Study results and caveats: Researchers cautioned that FACS-sorted repertoires could harbor abundant clonotypes contaminating from the bulk population.

Via MiXCR, TCRdb re-called the 5' RACE reads, giving one row per CDR3 protein. The data contain a few hundred thousand distinct CDR3 sequences, about 7% of them singletons. The receptor was derived from a man aged 30 to 45 who received the YFV17D yellow fever vaccine. The chain is built from TRBV29-1 and TRBJ2-3, with D hard to call. The sample was CD4+ T cells sorted from PBMCs, taken 15 days after the yellow fever booster vaccination. As DNA, the CDR3 is TGCAGCGTTGGTTCCGATACGAAGTATTTT. Translation gives CSVGSDTKYF.